This TCR beta chain was obtained from a study of blood T cells in healthy people across ages. The authors ran a second PCR of about 6 to 12 cycles using a sample-barcoded 5' primer and a J-beta primer mix. Via MiXCR, TCRdb re-called the 5' RACE reads, giving one row per CDR3 protein. This sample yields 1,800,000 or so distinct CDR3 sequences, of which 39% are seen a single time; under 30% belongs to the top ten. With respect to this clonotype: Its antigen remains unidentified.

V trimming: 4 bases; J trimming: 8 bases; junction bases outside the gene matches: 11. Germline loops: CDR1 LGHNA, CDR2 YSLEER. The CDR3 runs 15 residues. Overall study results and limits: Estimates of total diversity, which came from one million sequenced T cells, were considered to be underestimates.

The sequencing input was blood. The clonotype comes from a human donor in good health. This chain connects TRBV4-3 to TRBJ1-2; 9 bases are shared with TRBD1. As DNA, the CDR3 is TGCGCCAGCAGCCGAGGGACAGGGAGGGTAGAGGGCTACACCTTC. Amino acids: CASSRGTGRVEGYTF.